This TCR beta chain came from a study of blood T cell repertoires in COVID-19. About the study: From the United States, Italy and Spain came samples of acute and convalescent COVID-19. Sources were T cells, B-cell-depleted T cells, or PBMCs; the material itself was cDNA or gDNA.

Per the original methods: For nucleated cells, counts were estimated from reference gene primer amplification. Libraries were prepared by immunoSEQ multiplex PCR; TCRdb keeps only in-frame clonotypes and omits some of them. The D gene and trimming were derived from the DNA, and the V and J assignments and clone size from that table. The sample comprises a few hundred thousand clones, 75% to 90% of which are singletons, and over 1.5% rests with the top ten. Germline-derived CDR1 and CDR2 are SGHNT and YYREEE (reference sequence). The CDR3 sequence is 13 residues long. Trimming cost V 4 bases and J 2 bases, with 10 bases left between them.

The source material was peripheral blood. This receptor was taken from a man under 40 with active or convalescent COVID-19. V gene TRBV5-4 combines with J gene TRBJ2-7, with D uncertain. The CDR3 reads CASSPDSTYEQYF. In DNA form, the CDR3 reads TGTGCCAGCAGCCCAGACTCTACCTACGAGCAGTACTTC.